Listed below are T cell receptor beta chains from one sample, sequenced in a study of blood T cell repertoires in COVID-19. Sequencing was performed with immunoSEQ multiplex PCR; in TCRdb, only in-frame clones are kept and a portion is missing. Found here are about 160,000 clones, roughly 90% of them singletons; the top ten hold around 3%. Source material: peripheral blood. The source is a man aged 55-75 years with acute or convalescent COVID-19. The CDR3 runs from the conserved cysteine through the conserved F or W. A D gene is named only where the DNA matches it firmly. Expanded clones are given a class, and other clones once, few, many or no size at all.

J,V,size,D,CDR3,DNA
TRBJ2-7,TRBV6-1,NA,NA,CASSETGKIKGEQYF,TGTGCCAGCAGTGAAACAGGGAAGATAAAGGGTGAGCAGTACTTC
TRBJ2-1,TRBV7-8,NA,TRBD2,CASSRLPGGTYNEQFF,TGTGCCAGCAGCCGTCTCCCGGGGGGGACCTACAATGAGCAGTTCTTC
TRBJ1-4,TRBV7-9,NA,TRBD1,CASSFGDRSTNEKLFF,TGTGCCAGCAGCTTCGGGGACAGATCAACTAATGAAAAACTGTTTTTT
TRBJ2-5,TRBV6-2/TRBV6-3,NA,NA,CASSYFTGFVQETQYF,TGTGCCAGCAGTTACTTTACAGGGTTTGTACAAGAGACCCAGTACTTC
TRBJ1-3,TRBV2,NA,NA,CASRDLGGGGNTIYF,TGTGCCAGCAGAGACCTCGGGGGAGGTGGAAACACCATATATTTT
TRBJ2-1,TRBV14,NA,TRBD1,CASSQRDRVGYNEQFF,TGTGCCAGCAGCCAAAGGGACAGGGTTGGATACAATGAGCAGTTCTTC
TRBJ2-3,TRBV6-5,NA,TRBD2,CASSDGGTDTQYF,TGTGCCAGCAGCGACGGGGGGACAGATACGCAGTATTTT
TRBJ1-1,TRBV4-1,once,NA,CASSQGQFRSTEAFF,TGCGCCAGCAGCCAAGGACAGTTTAGGAGCACTGAAGCTTTCTTT
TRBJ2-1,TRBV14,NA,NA,CASSQVGSDEQFF,TGTGCCAGCAGCCAAGTTGGGAGCGATGAGCAGTTCTTC
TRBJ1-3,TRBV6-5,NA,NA,CASRADSSGNTIYF,TGTGCCAGCAGGGCCGACAGCTCTGGAAACACCATATATTTT
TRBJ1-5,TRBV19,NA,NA,CASSSAGTVRNQPQHF,TGTGCCAGTAGTAGTGCGGGCACAGTTCGGAATCAGCCCCAGCATTTT
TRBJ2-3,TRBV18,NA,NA,CASSPTGKGDTQYF,TGTGCCAGCTCACCTACAGGGAAAGGGGATACGCAGTATTTT
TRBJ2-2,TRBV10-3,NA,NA,CAITQTGKGKTGELFF,TGTGCCATCACACAAACAGGGAAGGGAAAAACCGGGGAGCTGTTTTTT
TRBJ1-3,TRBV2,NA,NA,CASKKDLSSGNTIYF,TGTGCCAGCAAAAAGGACTTAAGCTCTGGAAACACCATATATTTT
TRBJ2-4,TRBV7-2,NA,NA,CASSFRAGGVGNIQYF,TGTGCCAGCAGCTTTCGGGCGGGCGGCGTGGGGAACATTCAGTACTTC
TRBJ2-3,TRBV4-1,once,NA,CASSQDGPGQGSDTQYF,TGCGCCAGCAGCCAAGACGGGCCTGGGCAGGGTTCAGATACGCAGTATTTT
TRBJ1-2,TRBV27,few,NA,CASRSGQTNYGYTF,TGTGCCAGCCGTTCTGGACAAACTAACTATGGCTACACCTTC
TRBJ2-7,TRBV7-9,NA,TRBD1,CASSGDRRNLEQYF,TGTGCCAGCAGCGGGGACAGGCGGAACCTCGAGCAGTACTTC
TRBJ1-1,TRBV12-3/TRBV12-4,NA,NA,CASSLGVNTEAFF,TGTGCCAGCAGTTTAGGAGTGAACACTGAAGCTTTCTTT
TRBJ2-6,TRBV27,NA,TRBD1,CASSSARGRRMANVLTF,TGTGCCAGCAGTTCAGCCAGGGGGCGACGAATGGCCAACGTCCTGACTTTC
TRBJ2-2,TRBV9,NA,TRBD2,CASSEGGGPYTGELFF,TGTGCCAGCAGCGAAGGCGGGGGGCCCTACACCGGGGAGCTGTTTTTT
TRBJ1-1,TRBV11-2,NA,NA,CASSLAGKTYEAFF,TGTGCCAGCAGCTTGGCCGGGAAAACCTACGAAGCTTTCTTT
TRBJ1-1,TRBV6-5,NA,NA,CATLGQGSGEAFF,TGTGCCACCCTCGGTCAGGGGAGTGGTGAAGCTTTCTTT
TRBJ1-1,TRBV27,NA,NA,CASSLFYGGYTEAFF,TGTGCCAGCAGTTTGTTTTACGGGGGATACACTGAAGCTTTCTTT
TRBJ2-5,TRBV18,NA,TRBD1,CASSLQGLQETQYF,TGTGCCAGCTCGCTACAGGGGTTACAAGAGACCCAGTACTTC
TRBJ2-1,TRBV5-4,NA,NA,CASSLQGGNEQFF,TGTGCCAGCAGCTTGCAAGGGGGCAATGAGCAGTTCTTC
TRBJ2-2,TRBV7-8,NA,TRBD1,CASSGSGTGVTGELFF,TGTGCCAGCAGCGGATCCGGGACAGGTGTCACCGGGGAGCTGTTTTTT
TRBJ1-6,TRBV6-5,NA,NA,CASSYGGETLHF,TGTGCCAGCAGTTACGGGGGCGAAACCCTCCACTTT
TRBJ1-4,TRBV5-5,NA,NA,CASSLGGGEKLFF,TGTGCCAGCAGCCTGGGAGGAGGGGAAAAACTGTTTTTT
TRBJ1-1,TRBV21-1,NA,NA,CASSKGGQGRTEAFF,TGTGCCAGCAGCAAGGGGGGGCAGGGGAGGACTGAAGCTTTCTTT
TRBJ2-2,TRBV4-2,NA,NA,CASSQDRIGGGTGELFF,TGTGCCAGCAGCCAAGATCGGATCGGGGGAGGTACCGGGGAGCTGTTTTTT
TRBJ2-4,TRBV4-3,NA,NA,CASSQVAGMENIQYF,TGCGCCAGCAGCCAAGTGGCAGGCATGGAAAACATTCAGTACTTC
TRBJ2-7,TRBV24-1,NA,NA,CATGGAMSYEQYF,TGTGCCACCGGGGGGGCTATGTCCTACGAGCAGTACTTC
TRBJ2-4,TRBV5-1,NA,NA,CASSGAGNIQYF,TGCGCCAGCAGCGGGGCAGGGAACATTCAGTACTTC
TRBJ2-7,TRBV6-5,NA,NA,CASSGTGGGSYEQYF,TGTGCCAGCAGCGGAACAGGGGGGGGTTCCTACGAGCAGTACTTC
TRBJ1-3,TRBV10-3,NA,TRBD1,CAIRGDRGLRNTIYF,TGTGCCATCAGGGGGGACAGGGGACTGCGAAACACCATATATTTT
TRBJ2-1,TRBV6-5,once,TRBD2,CASSYEASGSNEQFF,TGTGCCAGCAGTTACGAGGCTAGCGGGAGCAATGAGCAGTTCTTC
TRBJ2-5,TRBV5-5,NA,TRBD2,CASSLVAGGPEETQYF,TGTGCCAGCAGCTTGGTAGCGGGGGGGCCGGAAGAGACCCAGTACTTC
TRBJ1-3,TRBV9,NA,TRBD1,CASSVTGEVDTIYF,TGTGCCAGCAGCGTGACAGGGGAAGTAGACACCATATATTTT
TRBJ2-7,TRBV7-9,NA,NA,CASSLVPGYGEQYF,TGTGCCAGCAGCTTAGTTCCAGGGTACGGCGAGCAGTACTTC
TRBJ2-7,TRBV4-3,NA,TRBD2,CASSQVAGAPSYEQYF,TGCGCCAGCAGCCAAGTAGCGGGGGCCCCGTCCTACGAGCAGTACTTC
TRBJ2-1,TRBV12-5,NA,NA,CASGWRAEQFF,TGTGCTAGTGGTTGGAGGGCTGAGCAGTTCTTC
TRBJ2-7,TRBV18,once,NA,CASSPGRVYEQYF,TGTGCCAGCTCACCAGGCAGGGTTTACGAGCAGTACTTC
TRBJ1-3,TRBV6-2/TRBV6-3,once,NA,CASSSPQGTGNTIYF,TGTGCCAGCAGTTCCCCCCAGGGGACTGGAAACACCATATATTTT
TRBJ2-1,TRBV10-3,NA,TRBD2,CAISPRVEAGVNEQFF,TGTGCCATCAGCCCTCGGGTAGAAGCGGGGGTAAATGAGCAGTTCTTC
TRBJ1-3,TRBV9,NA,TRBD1,CASSVVGGGIDTIYF,TGTGCCAGCAGCGTAGTTGGAGGGGGCATAGACACCATATATTTT
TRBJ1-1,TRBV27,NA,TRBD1,CASSLTSAGGLTEAFF,TGTGCCAGCAGCCTTACCTCCGCAGGGGGCCTGACTGAAGCTTTCTTT
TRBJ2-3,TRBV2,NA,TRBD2,CASSGGRGAFTDTQYF,TGTGCCAGCAGTGGAGGGCGGGGGGCTTTCACAGATACGCAGTATTTT
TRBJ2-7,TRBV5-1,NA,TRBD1,CASSSGQGGIYEQYF,TGCGCCAGCAGCTCCGGACAGGGGGGGATCTACGAGCAGTACTTC
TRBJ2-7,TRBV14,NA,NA,CASSQDYRAEQYF,TGTGCCAGCAGCCAAGATTACAGGGCCGAGCAGTACTTC
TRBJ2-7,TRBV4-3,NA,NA,CASSGNSYEQYF,TGCGCCAGCTCGGGTAACTCCTACGAGCAGTACTTC
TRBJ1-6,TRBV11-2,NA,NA,CASSQDILYNSPLHF,TGTGCCAGCAGCCAAGACATCTTGTATAATTCACCCCTCCACTTT
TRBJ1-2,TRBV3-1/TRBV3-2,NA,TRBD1,CASSRLGQGGRGYTF,TGTGCCAGCAGCCGCTTGGGACAGGGAGGGCGAGGCTACACCTTC
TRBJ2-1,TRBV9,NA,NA,CASSDSVSSYNEQFF,TGTGCCAGCAGTGACTCAGTGAGCTCCTACAATGAGCAGTTCTTC
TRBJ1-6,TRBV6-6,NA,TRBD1,CASSYIKDRGGSPLHF,TGTGCCAGCAGTTACATCAAGGACAGGGGAGGTTCACCCCTCCACTTT
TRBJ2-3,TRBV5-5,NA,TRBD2,CASSPGLAVGTDTQYF,TGTGCCAGCAGCCCGGGACTAGCGGTGGGCACAGATACGCAGTATTTT
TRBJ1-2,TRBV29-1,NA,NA,CSVDSGYTF,TGCAGCGTTGATAGCGGCTACACCTTC
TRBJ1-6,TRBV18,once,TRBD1,CASSPHPGQGSSPLHF,TGTGCCAGCTCACCCCACCCGGGACAGGGTAGTTCACCCCTCCACTTT
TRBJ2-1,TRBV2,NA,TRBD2,CASSVKSGGPSSYNEQFF,TGTGCCAGCAGCGTCAAAAGCGGGGGACCGAGCTCCTACAATGAGCAGTTCTTC
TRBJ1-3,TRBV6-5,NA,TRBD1,CASKEGQLFNTIYF,TGTGCCAGCAAAGAGGGACAGCTCTTCAACACCATATATTTT